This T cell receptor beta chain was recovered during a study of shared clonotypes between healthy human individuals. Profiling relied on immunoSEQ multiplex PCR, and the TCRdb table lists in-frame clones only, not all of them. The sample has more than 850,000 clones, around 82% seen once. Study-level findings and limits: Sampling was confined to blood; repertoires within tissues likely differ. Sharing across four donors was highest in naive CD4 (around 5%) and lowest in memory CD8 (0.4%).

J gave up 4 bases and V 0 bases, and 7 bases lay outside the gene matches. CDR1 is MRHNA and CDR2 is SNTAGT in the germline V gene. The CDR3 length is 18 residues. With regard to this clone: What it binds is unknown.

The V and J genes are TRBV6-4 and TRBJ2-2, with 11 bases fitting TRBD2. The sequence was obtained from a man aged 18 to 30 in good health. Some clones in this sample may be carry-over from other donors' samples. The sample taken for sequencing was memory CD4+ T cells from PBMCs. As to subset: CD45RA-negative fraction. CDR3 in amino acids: CASSDSPLAGGSTGELFF. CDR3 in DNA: TGTGCCAGCAGTGACTCTCCCTTAGCGGGAGGGAGCACCGGGGAGCTGTTTTTT.